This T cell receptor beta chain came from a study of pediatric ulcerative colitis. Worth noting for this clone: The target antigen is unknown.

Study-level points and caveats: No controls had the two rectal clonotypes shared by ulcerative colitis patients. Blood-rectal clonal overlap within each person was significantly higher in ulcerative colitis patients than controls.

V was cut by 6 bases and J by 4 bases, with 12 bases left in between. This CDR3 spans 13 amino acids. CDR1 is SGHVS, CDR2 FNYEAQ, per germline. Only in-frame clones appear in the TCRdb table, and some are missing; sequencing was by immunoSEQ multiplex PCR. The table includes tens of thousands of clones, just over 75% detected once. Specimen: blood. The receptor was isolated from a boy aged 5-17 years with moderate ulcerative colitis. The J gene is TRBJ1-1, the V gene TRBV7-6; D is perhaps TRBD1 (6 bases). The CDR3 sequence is CASRSGGGTEAFF. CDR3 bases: TGTGCCAGCAGGTCCGGGGGCGGCACTGAAGCTTTCTTT.